This T cell receptor (beta chain) was sequenced in a study of OX40 agonist ivuxolimab in advanced cancers. Study-wide results and limits: Expanded clones were, on average, more numerous among CD8+ T cells than CD4+. Dose levels from 0.1 to 3.0 mg/kg saw CD4+ and CD8+ blood T cells expand clonally by week 6.

Generated by immunoSEQ multiplex PCR, the TCRdb table keeps only in-frame clones and is missing some. The sample has about 61,000 clones, around 90% seen once; the top ten hold more than 1.5%. With respect to this clone: Its antigen is not identified.

The CDR3 is made up of 14 amino acids. Germline V gives CDR1 MNHEY, CDR2 SVGAGI. Trimming left V 6 bases short and J 1 base short, with 9 bases between. The rearrangement uses TRBV6-5 and TRBJ1-4; D not certain. The starting material was CD4+ or CD8+ T cells sorted from blood, obtained in a trial of the OX40 agonist ivuxolimab. The TCR originated in an adult with an advanced solid tumor such as melanoma, head and neck, liver or kidney cancer. The chain's CDR3 is CASSRTVTNEKLFF. The CDR3 DNA reads TGTGCCAGCAGCCGGACGGTAACTAATGAAAAACTGTTTTTT.